The text below deals with one T cell receptor beta chain. Its cognate antigen is unknown. The donors were in the 120-subject validation cohort, distinct from the approximately 700-subject first cohort. This entry belongs to a study of cytomegalovirus exposure and HLA in healthy donors. Study information: It was reported in a later analysis that the roughly 120 validation repertoires used the same platform as the roughly 640 first-cohort repertoires.

The assay was immunoSEQ multiplex PCR, and TCRdb's table has in-frame clones only and misses some. The sample lists about 73,000 clones; around 95% were seen once. General observations from the study: It was reported that the classifier diagnosed cytomegalovirus status with high specificity and sensitivity in both the original and validation cohorts. Cytomegalovirus-associated status was assigned to approximately 160 TCR beta chains.

This CDR3 is built from 13 residues. Germline V gives CDR1 SGHAT, CDR2 FQDESV (reference sequence). Trimming removed 8 bases at V and 4 bases at J, with 15 bases between. The rearrangement uses TRBV11-1 and TRBJ2-7, with D possibly matching TRBD2 (6 bases). The receptor was derived from a man between 18 and 35 years old in good health and CMV-seronegative. The sample consisted of PBMCs. As DNA, the CDR3 is TGTGCCAGCGGAATGGGGCTAGCGTACGAGCAGTACTTC. Its translation is CASGMGLAYEQYF.